This T cell receptor (beta chain) was obtained from a study of breast tumors, draining lymph nodes, adjacent tissues. A single record per CDR3 protein comes from TCRdb applying MiXCR to the multiplex PCR reads. This sample yields tens of thousands of distinct CDR3 sequences, of which around 23% are seen a single time; 6.5% to 8% belongs to the top ten. Germline values: CDR1 SNHLY, CDR2 FYNNEI. Trimming took off 2 bases at V and 4 bases at J, with 10 bases between the two ends. The CDR3 totals 14 residues. In this sample, this clonotype turned up many times. The chain links TRBV2 to TRBJ2-3; D gene unclear. The clonotype originates from a female donor with breast cancer. Some clones in this sample may be carry-over from other donors' samples. Input material: breast tumor tissue. This chain's CDR3 is CASSEKTESDTQYF. As DNA, the CDR3 is TGTGCCAGCAGTGAAAAGACCGAGTCAGATACGCAGTATTTT.